These 4 T cell receptor beta chains originate from one sample sequenced in a study of cytomegalovirus exposure and HLA in healthy donors. With 60 Vbeta and 13 Jbeta primers, the PCR was carried out. Produced via immunoSEQ multiplex PCR; TCRdb's table is partial and in-frame only. The sample's table shows roughly 50,000 clones. Sequences were obtained from PBMCs. Every receptor here comes from a woman in her forties in good health and CMV-seronegative.

CDR3: CASSSGANNSPLHF. In DNA form, the CDR3 reads TGCGCCAGCAGCTCCGGAGCCAATAATTCACCCCTCCACTTT. The gene calls are TRBV5-1 and TRBJ1-6; D gene ambiguous. The CDR3 length is 14 residues. CDR1 SGHRS and CDR2 YFSETQ come from the germline V gene. Trimming took off 3 bases at V and 5 bases at J, with 9 bases between the two ends.

The rearrangement joins TRBV4-1 to TRBJ1-6; D unclear. The CDR3 totals 15 residues. The germline V and J ends were trimmed by 1 base and 4 bases, with 8 bases remaining between them. Germline lookup yields CDR1 MGHRA and CDR2 YSYEKL. CDR3: CASSQGVQYNSPLHF. In DNA, the CDR3 is TGCGCCAGCAGCCAAGGGGTACAGTATAATTCACCCCTCCACTTT.

About this clone: Other nucleotide sequences from this sample produce the same CDR3. The CDR3 here is CASSLQGSTDTQYF. The CDR3 DNA reads as TGCGCCAGCAGCTTGCAGGGAAGCACAGATACGCAGTATTTT. V and J are TRBV5-1 and TRBJ2-3; D may be TRBD1 (5 bases). The CDR3 sequence is 14 residues long. The V end lost 1 base, the J end lost 0 bases, and 6 bases lay between the germline ends. Germline V CDR1 and CDR2: SGHRS, YFSETQ.

The rearrangement joins TRBV10-3 to TRBJ1-1; D possibly corresponds to TRBD1 (6 bases). The CDR3 has 15 amino acids. V was clipped by 10 bases and J by 1 base, with 19 bases between them. Germline V lookup: CDR1 ENHRY, CDR2 SYGVKD. CDR3 bases: TGTGCCACCGGGAACTCGGACAGACAGAACACTGAAGCTTTCTTT. Translation: CATGNSDRQNTEAFF.